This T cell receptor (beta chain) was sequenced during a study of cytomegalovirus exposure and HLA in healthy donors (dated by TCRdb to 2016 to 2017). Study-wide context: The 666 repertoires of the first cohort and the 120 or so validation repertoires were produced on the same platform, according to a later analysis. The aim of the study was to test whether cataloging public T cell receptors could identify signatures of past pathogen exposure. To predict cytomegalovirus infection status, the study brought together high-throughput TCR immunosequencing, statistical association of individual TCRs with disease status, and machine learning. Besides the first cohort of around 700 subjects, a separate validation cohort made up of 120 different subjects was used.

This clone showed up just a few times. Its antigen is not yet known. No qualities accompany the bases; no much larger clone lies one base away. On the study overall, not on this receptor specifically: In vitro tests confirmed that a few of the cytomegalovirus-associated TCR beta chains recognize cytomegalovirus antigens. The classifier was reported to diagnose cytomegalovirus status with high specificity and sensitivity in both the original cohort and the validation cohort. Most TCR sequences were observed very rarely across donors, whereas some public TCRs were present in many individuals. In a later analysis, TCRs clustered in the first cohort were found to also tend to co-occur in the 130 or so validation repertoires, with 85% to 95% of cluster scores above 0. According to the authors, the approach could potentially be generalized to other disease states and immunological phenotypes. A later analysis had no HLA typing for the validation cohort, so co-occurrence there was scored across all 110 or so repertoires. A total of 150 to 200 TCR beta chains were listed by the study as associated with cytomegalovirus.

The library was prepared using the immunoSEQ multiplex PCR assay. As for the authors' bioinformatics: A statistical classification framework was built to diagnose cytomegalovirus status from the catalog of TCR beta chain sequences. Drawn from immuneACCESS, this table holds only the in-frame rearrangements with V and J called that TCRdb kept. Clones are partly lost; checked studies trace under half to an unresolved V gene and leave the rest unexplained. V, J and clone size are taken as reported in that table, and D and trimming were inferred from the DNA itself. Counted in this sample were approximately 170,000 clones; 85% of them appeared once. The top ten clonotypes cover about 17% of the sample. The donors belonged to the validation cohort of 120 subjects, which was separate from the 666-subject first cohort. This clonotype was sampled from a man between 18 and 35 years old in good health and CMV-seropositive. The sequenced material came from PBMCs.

The CDR3 in this case is CASSSLATGADTQYF. The sequence in DNA is TGCGCCAGCAGCTCACTAGCCACCGGCGCAGATACGCAGTATTTT. This chain is built from TRBV5-1 and TRBJ2-3; the D segment could be TRBD2, given 6 matching bases. V drops 3 bases and J drops 4 bases, leaving 15 bases in between. From the germline V gene, CDR1 is SGHRS and CDR2 is YFSETQ. From the cysteine through the phenylalanine, the CDR3 covers 15 amino acids. Left in the record is the CDR3 DNA by itself, 45 bases read in frame from the first base.